This TCR beta chain was captured in a study of PD-1 blockade in classical Hodgkin lymphoma. The study's findings and limits: At C4D1, TCR diversity had climbed significantly for CD4+ cells, though not for CD8+ cells.

Time point indicated: cycle 4 day 1 (C4D1), after five to seven weeks of nivolumab. Every patient relapsed after autologous stem cell transplantation, and brentuximab vedotin exposure varied. Negative magnetic selection isolated CD4+ T cells from thawed PBMCs. A note on this clone: Its antigen is unknown.

The protocol was immunoSEQ multiplex PCR, while the TCRdb copy is restricted to in-frame clones and leaves out a portion. The sample contains around 12,000 clones, about nine tenths of which appear only once. V was pared by 8 bases and J by 0 bases, with 2 bases of the junction left unmatched. Germline CDR1 reads LNHDA; CDR2 reads SQIVND (reference sequence). This CDR3 contains 13 residues. The receptor's source is a human donor with classical Hodgkin lymphoma. The rearrangement joins TRBV19 to TRBJ2-3; 7 bases are shared with TRBD1. The material sequenced was CD4+ T cells from blood, taken before the fourth cycle of nivolumab. DNA for the CDR3: TGTGCCAGTGGGACAGCTAGCACAGATACGCAGTATTTT. This codes for CASGTASTDTQYF.